This T cell receptor beta chain originates from a study of OX40 agonist ivuxolimab in advanced cancers. About the research overall: The study gave patients intravenous ivuxolimab at 0.01 to 10 mg/kg every 2 weeks. Study results and limitations: Compared with CD4+, CD8+ T cells on average had more expanded clones.

This clone was seen a single time. The target antigen is unknown. TCRdb's copy holds only in-frame clones and misses some; the assay was immunoSEQ multiplex PCR. The profile shows 25,000 to 35,000 clones, about nine tenths of them singletons. With 0 bases removed from V and 9 bases from J, the gap between germline ends came to 7 bases. Per germline, CDR1 SGHDT and CDR2 YYEEEE. The CDR3 is made up of 11 amino acids. The source material was CD4+ or CD8+ T cells sorted from blood, sampled in a trial of the OX40 agonist ivuxolimab. The clonotype was recovered from an adult with an advanced solid tumor such as melanoma, head and neck, liver or kidney cancer. The J gene is TRBJ2-7, the V gene TRBV5-6; the D is unclear. The DNA of the CDR3 is TGTGCCAGCAGCTTGGGTTCGGGGCAGTACTTC. Amino acid sequence: CASSLGSGQYF.